In its sample, the clone carrying this T cell receptor beta chain was seen many times. Its antigen is not known. The CDR3 is 10 residues long. The germline V gene encodes CDR1 DFQATT and CDR2 SNEGSKA (reference sequence). V was pared by 7 bases and J by 5 bases, with 6 bases between. This entry is derived from a study of early T cells in non-severe SARS-CoV-2 infection. Individual cDNA molecules carried attached unique molecular identifiers. MiXCR was run by TCRdb on the 5' RACE reads, yielding one entry per CDR3 protein. The table includes about 71,000 distinct CDR3 sequences, around 12% detected once. Study-wide findings and caveats: Matching results from VDJdb favored anti-spike CD8 responses, leaving private and CD4 specificities undetected.

Sequences were derived from whole blood, sampled at baseline. The receptor comes from an adult who was a healthcare worker with PCR-confirmed SARS-CoV-2 infection or an uninfected control (not recorded which). The chain recombines TRBV20-1 with TRBJ2-1; D may be TRBD1 (6 bases). CDR3 amino acids: CSDRDNEQFF. CDR3 nucleotide sequence: TGCAGTGACAGGGACAATGAGCAGTTCTTC.